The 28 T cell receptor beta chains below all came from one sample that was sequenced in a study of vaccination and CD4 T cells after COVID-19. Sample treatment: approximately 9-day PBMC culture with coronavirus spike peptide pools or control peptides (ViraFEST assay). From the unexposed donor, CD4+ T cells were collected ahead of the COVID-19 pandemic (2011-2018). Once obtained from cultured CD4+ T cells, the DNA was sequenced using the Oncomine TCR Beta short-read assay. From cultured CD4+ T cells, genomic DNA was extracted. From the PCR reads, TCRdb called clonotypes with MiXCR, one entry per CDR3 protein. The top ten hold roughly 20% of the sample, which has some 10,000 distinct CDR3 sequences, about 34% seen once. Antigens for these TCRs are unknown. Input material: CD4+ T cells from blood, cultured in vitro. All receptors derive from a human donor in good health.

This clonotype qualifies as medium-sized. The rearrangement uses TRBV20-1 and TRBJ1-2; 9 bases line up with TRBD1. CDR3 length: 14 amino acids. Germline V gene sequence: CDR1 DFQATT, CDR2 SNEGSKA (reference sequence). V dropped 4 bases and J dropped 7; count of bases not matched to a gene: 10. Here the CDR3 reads CSAKPGTGIRGYTF. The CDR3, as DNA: TGCAGTGCTAAACCCGGGACAGGGATACGTGGCTACACCTTC.

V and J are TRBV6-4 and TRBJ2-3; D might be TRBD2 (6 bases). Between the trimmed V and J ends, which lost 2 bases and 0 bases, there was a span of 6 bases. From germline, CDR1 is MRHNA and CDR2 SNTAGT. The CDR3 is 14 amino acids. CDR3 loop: CASSDGTSTDTQYF. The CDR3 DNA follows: TGTGCCAGCAGTGACGGGACTAGCACAGATACGCAGTATTTT.

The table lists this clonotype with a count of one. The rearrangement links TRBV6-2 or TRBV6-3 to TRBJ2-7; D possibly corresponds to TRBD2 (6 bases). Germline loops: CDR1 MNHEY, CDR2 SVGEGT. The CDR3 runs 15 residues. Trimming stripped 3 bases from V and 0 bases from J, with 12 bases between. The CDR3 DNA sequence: TGTGCCAGCAGTTATCCGGCGGGGAGCTCCTACGAGCAGTACTTC. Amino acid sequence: CASSYPAGSSYEQYF.

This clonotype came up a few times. The CDR3 bases are TGTGCCAGACACCGAAAGGTGAACTATGGGGCTGAAGCTTTCTTT. Translated: CARHRKVNYGAEAFF. The genes are TRBV21-1 and TRBJ1-1. TRBV21-1 is a pseudogene. The CDR3 loop spans 15 amino acids.

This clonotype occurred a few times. CDR3 region: CASSRVLTTDTQYF. The CDR3 DNA is TGTGCCAGCAGCCGGGTCCTGACCACAGATACGCAGTATTTT. The chain employs TRBV19 and TRBJ2-3; no clear D. Germline CDR1 is LNHDA and CDR2 is SQIVND (reference sequence). V was cut by 9 bases and J by 2 bases, with 15 bases left in between. The CDR3 length is 14 residues. The entire variable domain, with the rest obtained from reference TRBV19 and TRBJ2-3, is as follows: DGGITQSPKYLFRKEGQNVTLSCEQNLNHDAMYWYRQDPGQGLRLIYYSQIVNDFQKGDIAEGYSVSREKKESFPLTVTSAQKNPTAFYLCASSRVLTTDTQYFGPGTRLTVL.

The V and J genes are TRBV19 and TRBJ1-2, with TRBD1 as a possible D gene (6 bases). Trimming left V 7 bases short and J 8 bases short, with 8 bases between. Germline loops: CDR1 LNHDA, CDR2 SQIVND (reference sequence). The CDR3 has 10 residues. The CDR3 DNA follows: TGTGCCAGTACAGGGGTAGGCTACACCTTC. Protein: CASTGVGYTF.

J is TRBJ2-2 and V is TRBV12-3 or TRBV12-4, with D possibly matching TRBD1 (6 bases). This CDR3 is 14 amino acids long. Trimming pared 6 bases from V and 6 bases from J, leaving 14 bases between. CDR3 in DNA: TGTGCCAGCAGCAGGACAGCTCAATCCGGGGAGCTGTTTTTT. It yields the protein CASSRTAQSGELFF.

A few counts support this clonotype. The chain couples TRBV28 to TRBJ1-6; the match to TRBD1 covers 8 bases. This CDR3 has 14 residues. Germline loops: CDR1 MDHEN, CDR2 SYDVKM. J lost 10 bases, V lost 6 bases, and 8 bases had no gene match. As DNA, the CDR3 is TGTGCCAGCAGGATAAGACAGGGGCGATCACCCCTCCACTTT. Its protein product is CASRIRQGRSPLHF. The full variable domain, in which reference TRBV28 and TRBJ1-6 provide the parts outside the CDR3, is DVKVTQSSRYLVKRTGEKVFLECVQDMDHENMFWYRQDPGLGLRLIYFSYDVKMKEKGDIPEGYSVSREKKERFSLILESASTNQTSMYLCASRIRQGRSPLHFGNGTRLTVT.

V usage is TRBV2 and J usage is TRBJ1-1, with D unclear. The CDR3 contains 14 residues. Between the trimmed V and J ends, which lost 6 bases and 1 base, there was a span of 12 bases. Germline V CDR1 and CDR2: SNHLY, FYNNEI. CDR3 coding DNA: TGTGCCAGCAGGCAATTTCTGGGGAACACTGAAGCTTTCTTT. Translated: CASRQFLGNTEAFF.

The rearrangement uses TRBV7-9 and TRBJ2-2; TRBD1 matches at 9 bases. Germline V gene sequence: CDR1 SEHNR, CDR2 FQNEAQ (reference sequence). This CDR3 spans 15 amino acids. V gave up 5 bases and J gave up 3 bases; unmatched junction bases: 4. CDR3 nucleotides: TGTGCCAGCAGCCCACAGGGGGCGCACACCGGGGAGCTGTTTTTT. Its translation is CASSPQGAHTGELFF.

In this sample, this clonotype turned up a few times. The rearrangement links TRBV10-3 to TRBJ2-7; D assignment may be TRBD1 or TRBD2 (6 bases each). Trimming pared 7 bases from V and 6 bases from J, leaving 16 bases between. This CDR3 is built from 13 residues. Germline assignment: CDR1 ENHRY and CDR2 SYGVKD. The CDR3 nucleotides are TGTGCCATCAAGAGAGGCAGGGGAGGCGAGCAGTACTTC. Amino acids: CAIKRGRGGEQYF.

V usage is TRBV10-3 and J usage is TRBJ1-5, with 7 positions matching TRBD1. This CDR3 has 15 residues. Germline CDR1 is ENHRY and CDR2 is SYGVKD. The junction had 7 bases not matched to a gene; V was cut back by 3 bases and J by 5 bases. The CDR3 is CAISDRLQGDQPQHF. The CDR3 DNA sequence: TGTGCCATCAGTGATCGGCTCCAGGGGGATCAGCCCCAGCATTTT.

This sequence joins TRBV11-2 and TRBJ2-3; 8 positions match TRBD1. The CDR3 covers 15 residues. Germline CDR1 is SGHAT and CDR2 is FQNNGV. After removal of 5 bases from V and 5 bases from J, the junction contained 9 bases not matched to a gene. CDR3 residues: CASSITRGRLDTQYF. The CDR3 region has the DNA TGTGCCAGCAGCATCACCAGGGGGCGCCTAGATACGCAGTATTTT. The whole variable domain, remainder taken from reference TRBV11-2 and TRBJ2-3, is EAGVAQSPRYKIIEKRQSVAFWCNPISGHATLYWYQQILGQGPKLLIQFQNNGVVDDSQLPKDRFSAERLKGVDSTLKIQPAKLEDSAVYLCASSITRGRLDTQYFGPGTRLTVL.

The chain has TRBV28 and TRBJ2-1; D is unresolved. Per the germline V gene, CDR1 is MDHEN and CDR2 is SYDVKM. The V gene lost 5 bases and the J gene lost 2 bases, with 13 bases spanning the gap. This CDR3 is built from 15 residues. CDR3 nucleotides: TGTGCCAGCAGTCTTCTTCTAGTCCCCTACAATGAGCAGTTCTTC. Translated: CASSLLLVPYNEQFF.

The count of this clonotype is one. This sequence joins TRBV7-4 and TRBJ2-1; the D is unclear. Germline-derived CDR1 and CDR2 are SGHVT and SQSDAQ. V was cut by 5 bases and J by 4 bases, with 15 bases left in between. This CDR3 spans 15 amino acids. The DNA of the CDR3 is TGTGCCAGCAGCGAAGGCTTGCCAGCATACAATGAGCAGTTCTTC. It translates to CASSEGLPAYNEQFF.

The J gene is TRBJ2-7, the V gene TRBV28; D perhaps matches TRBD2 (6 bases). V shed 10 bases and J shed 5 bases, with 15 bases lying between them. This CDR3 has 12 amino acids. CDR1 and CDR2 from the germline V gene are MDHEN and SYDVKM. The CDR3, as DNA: TGTGCCACCGTCCGGGGGTCCAACGAGCAGTACTTC. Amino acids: CATVRGSNEQYF. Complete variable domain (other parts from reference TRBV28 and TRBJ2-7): DVKVTQSSRYLVKRTGEKVFLECVQDMDHENMFWYRQDPGLGLRLIYFSYDVKMKEKGDIPEGYSVSREKKERFSLILESASTNQTSMYLCATVRGSNEQYFGPGTRLTVT.

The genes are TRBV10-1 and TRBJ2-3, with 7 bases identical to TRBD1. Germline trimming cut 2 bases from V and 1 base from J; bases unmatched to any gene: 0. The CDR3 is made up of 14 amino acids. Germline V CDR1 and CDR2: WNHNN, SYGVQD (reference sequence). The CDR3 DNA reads TGCGCCAGCAGTGAGGGGACAGGCACAGATACGCAGTATTTT. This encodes CASSEGTGTDTQYF.

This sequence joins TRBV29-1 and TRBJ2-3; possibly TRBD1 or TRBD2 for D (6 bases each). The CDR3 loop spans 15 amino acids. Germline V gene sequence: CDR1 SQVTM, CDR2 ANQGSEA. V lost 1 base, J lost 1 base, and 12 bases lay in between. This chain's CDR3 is CSVEGGAPGTDTQYF. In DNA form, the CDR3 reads TGCAGCGTTGAAGGGGGGGCGCCGGGCACAGATACGCAGTATTTT.

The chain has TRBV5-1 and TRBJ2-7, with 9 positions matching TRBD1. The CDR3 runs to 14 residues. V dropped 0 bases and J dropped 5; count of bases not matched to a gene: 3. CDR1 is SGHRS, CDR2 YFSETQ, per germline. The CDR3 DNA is TGCGCCAGCAGCTTGGAGGGACAGGGCCACGAGCAGTACTTC. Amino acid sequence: CASSLEGQGHEQYF.

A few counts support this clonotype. Here the CDR3 DNA reads TGTGCCAGCAGGAGTCGGGGGGCCTCTGGGGCCAACGTCCTGACTTTC. This encodes CASRSRGASGANVLTF. V usage is TRBV6-1 and J usage is TRBJ2-6; possibly TRBD2 for D (7 bases). The CDR3 totals 16 residues. Germline V gives CDR1 MNHNS, CDR2 SASEGT. V was trimmed by 6 bases and J by 0 bases, leaving 12 bases between them.

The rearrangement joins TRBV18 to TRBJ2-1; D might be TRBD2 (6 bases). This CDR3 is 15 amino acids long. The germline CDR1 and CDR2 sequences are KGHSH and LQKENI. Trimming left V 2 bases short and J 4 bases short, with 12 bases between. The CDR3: CASSPGGAGYNEQFF. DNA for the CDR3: TGTGCCAGCTCACCAGGTGGAGCGGGTTACAATGAGCAGTTCTTC. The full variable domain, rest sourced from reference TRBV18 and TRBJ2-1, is NAGVMQNPRHLVRRRGQEARLRCSPMKGHSHVYWYRQLPEEGLKFMVYLQKENIIDESGMPKERFSAEFPKEGPSILRIQQVVRGDSAAYFCASSPGGAGYNEQFFGPGTRLTVL.

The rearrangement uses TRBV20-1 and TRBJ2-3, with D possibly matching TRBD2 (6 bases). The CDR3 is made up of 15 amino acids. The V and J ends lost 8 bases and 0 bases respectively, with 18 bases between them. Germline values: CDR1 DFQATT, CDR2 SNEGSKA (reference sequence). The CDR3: CSSPPSDSSTDTQYF. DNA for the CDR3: TGCAGTTCCCCCCCTAGCGATTCTAGCACAGATACGCAGTATTTT.

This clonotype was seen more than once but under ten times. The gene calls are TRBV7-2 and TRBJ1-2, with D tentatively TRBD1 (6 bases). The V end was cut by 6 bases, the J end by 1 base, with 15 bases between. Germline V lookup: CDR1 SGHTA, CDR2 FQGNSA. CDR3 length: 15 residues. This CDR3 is CASSFGQNLNYGYTF. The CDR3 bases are TGTGCCAGCAGTTTTGGACAGAACCTTAACTATGGCTACACCTTC.

The CDR3 region is CASNIRGDTGELFF. The CDR3 DNA sequence: TGTGCCAGCAACATACGGGGGGATACCGGGGAGCTGTTTTTT. This rearrangement joins TRBV7-2 to TRBJ2-2; 7 bases are a match to TRBD2. V lost 7 bases and J lost 5; bases outside the gene matches: 7. The CDR3 totals 14 residues. Looked up from germline, CDR1 is SGHTA and CDR2 is FQGNSA.

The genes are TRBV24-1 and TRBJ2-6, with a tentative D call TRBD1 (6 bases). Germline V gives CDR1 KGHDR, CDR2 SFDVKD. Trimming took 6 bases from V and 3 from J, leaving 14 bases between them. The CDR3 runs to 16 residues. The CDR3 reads CATSNWQGSGANVLTF. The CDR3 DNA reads TGTGCCACCAGTAACTGGCAGGGGAGTGGGGCCAACGTCCTGACTTTC.

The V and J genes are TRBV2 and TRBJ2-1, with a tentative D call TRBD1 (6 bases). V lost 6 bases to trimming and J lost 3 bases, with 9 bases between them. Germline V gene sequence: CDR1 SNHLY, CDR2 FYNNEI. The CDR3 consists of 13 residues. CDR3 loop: CASRGASYNEQFF. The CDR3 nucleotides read TGTGCCAGCAGGGGGGCAAGCTACAATGAGCAGTTCTTC.

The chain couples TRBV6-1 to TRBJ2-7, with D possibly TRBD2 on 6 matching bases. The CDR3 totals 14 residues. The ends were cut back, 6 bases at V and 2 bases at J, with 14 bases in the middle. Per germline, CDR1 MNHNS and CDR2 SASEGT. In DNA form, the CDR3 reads TGTGCCAGCAGAGATTTTAGCGGCACCTACGAGCAGTACTTC. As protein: CASRDFSGTYEQYF.

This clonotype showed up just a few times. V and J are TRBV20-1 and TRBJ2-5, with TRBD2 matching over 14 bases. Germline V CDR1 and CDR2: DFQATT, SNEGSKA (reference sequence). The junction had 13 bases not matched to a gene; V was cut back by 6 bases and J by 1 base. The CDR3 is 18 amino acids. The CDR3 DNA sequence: TGCAGTGCAAAAGAAGGACTAGCGGGAGGCTGGCCCCAAGAGACCCAGTACTTC. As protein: CSAKEGLAGGWPQETQYF.